This passage covers 30 T cell receptor beta chains from one sample sequenced in a study of tumor-infiltrating lymphocytes in primary liver carcinoma. TCR beta cDNA was made from 450 to 600 ng total RNA with a constant-region primer. It was through three nested multiplex PCR rounds of slightly modified ARM-PCR that TCR beta libraries arose. Investigators reported that the first two PCR rounds, at 10 to 11 cycles each, used TRBV1-TRBV30 forward primers with a C-beta reverse primer. TCRdb independently ran MiXCR on the multiplex PCR reads; one entry per CDR3 protein. Of about 100,000 distinct CDR3 sequences in the sample, about two thirds are singletons; the top ten hold 9% to 15%. Co-extraction yielded RNA and DNA from 20-30 mg of unsorted bulk tissue. Sequencing was performed on liver tumor tissue from sampling region 2. Subset defined: tumor region T2, inferior pole. The receptor set was obtained from a woman aged 55-75 years with primary liver carcinoma and hepatitis B virus infection.

This clonotype was observed a few times. The CDR3: CASSQDRGTEAFF. Here the CDR3 DNA reads TGTGCCAGCAGCCAGGACAGAGGAACTGAAGCTTTCTTT. This chain connects TRBV7-3 to TRBJ1-1; D may be TRBD1 (6 bases). CDR3 length: 13 residues. Germline V lookup: CDR1 SGHTA, CDR2 FQGTGA. The V end was cut by 5 bases, the J end by 5 bases, with 12 bases between.

This clonotype was recorded a few times. A much larger clone differs from this one at a single base, so this may be a read error. The CDR3 DNA sequence: TGTGCCAGTGTCCTGGGTACGGGGGCAGATACGCAGTATTTT. Its protein is CASVLGTGADTQYF. The chain combines TRBV14 with TRBJ2-3; TRBD2 is a possible D gene (6 bases). In germline, CDR1 is SGHDN, CDR2 FVKESK. The CDR3 spans 14 residues. Between the trimmed V and J ends, which lost 9 bases and 4 bases, there was a span of 17 bases. Based on the CDR3 plus reference TRBV14 and TRBJ2-3, the full variable domain is EAGVTQFPSHSVIEKGQTVTLRCDPISGHDNLYWYRRVMGKEIKFLLHFVKESKQDESGMPNNRFLAERTGGTYSTLKVQPAELEDSGVYFCASVLGTGADTQYFGPGTRLTVL.

The V call is TRBV10-3, the J call TRBJ1-1; D uncertain. Germline values: CDR1 ENHRY, CDR2 SYGVKD. V was trimmed by 3 bases and J by 3 bases, leaving 11 bases between them. The CDR3 totals 14 residues. The CDR3 is CAISESGLDTEAFF. In nucleotides, the CDR3 is TGTGCCATCAGTGAATCAGGTTTAGACACTGAAGCTTTCTTT.

Regarding this clonotype: Compared with germline, one end of the junction differs, possibly owing to a read error. The chain has TRBV11-3 and TRBJ2-5; D tentatively fits TRBD1 or TRBD2 (5 bases each). This CDR3 contains 14 residues. Germline CDR1 is SGHNT and CDR2 is YENEEA. The DNA for the CDR3 is TGTGCCAGCAGCCCGGCAGGGTTGTGGGAGACCCAATACTTC. Residues: CASSPAGLWETQYF.

This clonotype was seen once. Since no conserved phenylalanine or tryptophan closes the CDR3, a read error is the likely cause. The gene calls are TRBV11-3 and TRBJ2-1; 10 bases agree with TRBD2. CDR1 and CDR2 from the germline V gene are SGHNT and YENEEA. This CDR3 is built from 15 residues. The chain's CDR3 is CARSLGTSGKLEQFI. CDR3 nucleotide sequence: TGTGCCAGGAGCTTAGGAACTAGCGGGAAGCTTGAACAGTTCATC.

At least ten counts were recorded for this clonotype. The gene calls are TRBV10-2 and TRBJ2-3, with D uncertain. Trimming took 0 bases from V and 4 from J, leaving 5 bases between them. CDR1 and CDR2 from the germline V gene are WSHSY and SAAADI. The CDR3 runs 13 residues. CDR3 coding DNA: TGCGCCAGCAGTGAGTCGATCGCAGATACGCAGTATTTT. Translating it yields CASSESIADTQYF.

A remark on this clonotype: One end of the junction varies from germline; a read error may be responsible. This sequence joins TRBV6-2 or TRBV6-3 and TRBJ2-1, with 7 nucleotides matching TRBD2. Per germline, CDR1 MNHEY and CDR2 SVGEGT. The CDR3 has 17 amino acids. CDR3 loop: CATSYPVGGRSYNEQFF. In nucleotides, the CDR3 is TGTGCCACCAGTTACCCTGTTGGCGGGAGATCCTACAATGAGCAGTTCTTC.

This clonotype appeared a single time. Being one base from a much bigger clone, this may be a read error. The rearrangement links TRBV28 to TRBJ2-7, with 7 bases lining up with TRBD1. The CDR3 runs to 13 residues. CDR1 is MDHEN, CDR2 SYDVKM, per germline. The CDR3 loop is CTSSLRGPYEQYF. The CDR3 DNA reads TGTACCAGCAGTTTGAGGGGGCCCTACGAGCAGTACTTC.

To note about this clonotype: One junction end disagrees with the germline gene, perhaps due to a read error. This sequence joins TRBV10-3 and TRBJ1-5, with D perhaps matching TRBD1 (6 bases). This CDR3 contains 15 residues. Germline CDR1 ENHRY, CDR2 SYGVKD. The CDR3 DNA sequence: TGCGCCATCGCGGGGGCAAGGGCTAGCAATCAGCCCCAGCATTTT. Its translation is CAIAGARASNQPQHF.

With regard to this clonotype: This CDR3 fails to terminate in the conserved phenylalanine or tryptophan, so it likely reflects a read error. This chain joins TRBV11-2 and TRBJ2-1, with 9 bases aligning to TRBD2. This CDR3 region has 16 residues. V dropped 5 bases and J dropped 10; count of bases not matched to a gene: 15. From germline, CDR1 is SGHAT and CDR2 FQNNGV. The CDR3 loop is CASSRWTSVLEKEQFL. CDR3 DNA sequence: TGTGCCAGCAGCCGGTGGACTAGCGTGTTAGAAAAAGAGCAGTTCTTA.

The rearrangement joins TRBV29-1 to TRBJ1-2, with D hard to call. CDR1 is SQVTM and CDR2 is ANQGSEA in the germline V gene. The CDR3 spans 14 residues. The CDR3 protein is CRVPVMERLGGYTF. The CDR3 DNA sequence: TGCAGAGTCCCCGTCATGGAGAGGCTCGGTGGCTACACCTTC.

Concerning this clonotype itself: The junction departs from the called germline gene at one end, perhaps through a read error. J is TRBJ2-7 and V is TRBV10-2; 7 bases map to TRBD2. This CDR3 region has 12 residues. Germline values: CDR1 WSHSY, CDR2 SAAADI. The CDR3 here is CASGERGYEQYF. The CDR3 nucleotides read TGCGCCAGCGGTGAGCGGGGCTACGAGCAGTACTTT.

This clonotype was seen just once. The chain joins TRBV7-9 to TRBJ2-7; maybe TRBD1 (5 bases). Germline CDR1 and CDR2: SEHNR and FQNEAQ (reference sequence). V gave up 8 bases and J gave up 6 bases, with 17 bases separating them. CDR3 size: 13 residues. CDR3 amino acids: CASASQGRLEQYF. The CDR3 bases are TGTGCCAGCGCGAGTCAGGGAAGGCTCGAGCAGTACTTC.

The V and J genes are TRBV7-3 and TRBJ2-2; maybe TRBD1 (5 bases). CDR3 size: 15 residues. V was pared by 4 bases and J by 4 bases, with 13 bases between. Germline CDR1 reads SGHTA; CDR2 reads FQGTGA. The CDR3, as DNA: TGTGCCAGCAGCTCCGACAGCCTTGGCACCGGGGAGCTGTTTTTT. It specifies CASSSDSLGTGELFF.

A note on this clonotype: One end of the junction varies from germline; a read error may be responsible. V is TRBV29-1 and J is TRBJ1-2; maybe TRBD1 (6 bases). The germline CDR1 and CDR2 sequences are SQVTM and ANQGSEA. This CDR3 has 12 amino acids. Written as DNA, the CDR3 is TGTAGCGTCCACAGGGTCCCCTATGGCTACACCTTC. Translating gives CSVHRVPYGYTF.

In this sample, this clonotype turned up many times. The chain employs TRBV5-8 and TRBJ1-1; maybe TRBD1 (6 bases). V gave up 2 bases and J gave up 8 bases, with 16 bases separating them. The CDR3 is 14 residues long. Germline loops: CDR1 SGHTS, CDR2 YDEGEE. The CDR3 coding sequence is TGTGCCAGCAGCTTCCAAACGGGGGCTTGGGAAGCTTTCTTT. It is translated as CASSFQTGAWEAFF.

The table lists this clonotype with a few counts. The chain has TRBV30 and TRBJ2-3; 9 bases agree with TRBD2. Germline V gives CDR1 GTSNPN, CDR2 SVGIG (reference sequence). The CDR3 extends over 15 amino acids. The V and J ends lost 2 bases and 2 bases, in that order; junction bases with no gene match: 5. The CDR3 sequence: CAWSLLAGPTDTQYF. The CDR3 DNA follows: TGTGCCTGGAGTTTACTAGCGGGCCCCACAGATACGCAGTATTTT.

A single count supports this clonotype. At one end, the junction sequence differs from germline, possibly due to a read error. The V call is TRBV11-1, the J call TRBJ2-4; D possibly corresponds to TRBD1 (6 bases). Germline V CDR1 and CDR2: SGHAT, FQDESV (reference sequence). The CDR3 extends over 16 amino acids. CDR3 bases: TGTGTCAGCAGCAATGGAAGGGACAATTCCAAAAACATTCAGTACTTC. It is translated as CVSSNGRDNSKNIQYF. Variable domain in full (rest from reference TRBV11-1 and TRBJ2-4): EAEVAQSPRYKITEKSQAVAFWCDPISGHATLYWYRQILGQGPELLVQFQDESVVDDSQLPKDRFSAERLKGVDSTLKIQPAELGDSAMYLCVSSNGRDNSKNIQYFGAGTRLSVL.

Worth noting for this clonotype: The germline gene is not matched at one end of the junction; a read error may be the cause. This rearrangement joins TRBV4-1 to TRBJ2-7; D perhaps matches TRBD2 (6 bases). The CDR3 is 14 amino acids. Germline V gives CDR1 MGHRA, CDR2 YSYEKL. The CDR3 is CSSSQEGGDYEQYF. CDR3 bases: TGCTCCAGCAGCCAAGAGGGCGGGGACTACGAGCAGTACTTC.

The rearrangement links TRBV11-2 to TRBJ2-1, with D uncertain. CDR3 size: 15 residues. CDR1 is SGHAT, CDR2 FQNNGV, per germline. CDR3: CVSSLDGSFYNEQFF. The CDR3 coding sequence is TGTGTAAGCAGCTTAGATGGTAGCTTCTACAATGAGCAGTTCTTC. Using reference TRBV11-2 and TRBJ2-1 for the parts outside the CDR3, the full variable domain is EAGVAQSPRYKIIEKRQSVAFWCNPISGHATLYWYQQILGQGPKLLIQFQNNGVVDDSQLPKDRFSAERLKGVDSTLKIQPAKLEDSAVYLCVSSLDGSFYNEQFFGPGTRLTVL.

Concerning this clonotype: Mismatch with germline at one junction end may stem from a read error. V and J are TRBV11-2 and TRBJ2-1; D tentatively reads TRBD1 or TRBD2 (6 bases each). Germline CDR1 reads SGHAT; CDR2 reads FQNNGV. The CDR3 extends over 15 amino acids. The CDR3 reads CASSLGGLSYNEEFF. The CDR3 bases are TGTGCTAGCAGCTTAGGGGGACTCTCCTACAATGAGGAGTTCTTC.

This clonotype was seen repeatedly, ten times or more. J is TRBJ2-3 and V is TRBV10-3; 7 positions match TRBD1. Germline trimming cut 4 bases from V and 1 base from J; bases unmatched to any gene: 11. CDR3 length: 17 amino acids. Per germline, CDR1 ENHRY and CDR2 SYGVKD. The CDR3 coding sequence is TGTGCCATCAGTGGGACCGTGGGTGGACAGGGCACAGATACGCAGTATTTT. It is translated as CAISGTVGGQGTDTQYF.

In this sample, this clonotype turned up many times. The V gene is TRBV5-1, the J gene TRBJ2-7; 10 bases match TRBD1. V was pared by 4 bases and J by 5 bases, with 6 bases of the junction left unmatched. This CDR3 spans 14 amino acids. Germline values: CDR1 SGHRS, CDR2 YFSETQ. CDR3 region: CASSKGQGDNEQYF. The CDR3 nucleotides read TGCGCCAGCAGCAAAGGACAGGGGGATAACGAGCAGTACTTC. The full variable domain, with the rest looked up from reference TRBV5-1 and TRBJ2-7, is KAGVTQTPRYLIKTRGQQVTLSCSPISGHRSVSWYQQTPGQGLQFLFEYFSETQRNKGNFPGRFSGRQFSNSRSEMNVSTLELGDSALYLCASSKGQGDNEQYFGPGTRLTVT.

To note about this clonotype: A much larger clone differs from this one at a single base, so this may be a read error. DNA for the CDR3: TGTGCCAGCAGCTGGCTAAGAGTAAATGAGCAGTTCTTC. Its protein product is CASSWLRVNEQFF. This chain uses TRBV7-8 with TRBJ2-1; no firm D call. Germline CDR1 reads SGHVS; CDR2 reads FQNEAQ. Trimming stripped 4 bases from V and 7 bases from J, with 11 bases between. CDR3 size: 13 residues.

This clonotype was picked up a small number of times. A much larger clone lies a single base off, so this may be a read error. The rearrangement links TRBV4-1 to TRBJ1-2; a possible D gene is TRBD1 (6 bases). Trimming left V 5 bases short and J 4 bases short, with 14 bases between. The CDR3 contains 14 residues. The germline V gene encodes CDR1 MGHRA and CDR2 YSYEKL. This chain's CDR3 is CASSGVQGTYGYTF. In DNA, the CDR3 is TGCGCCAGCAGCGGCGTACAGGGTACCTATGGCTACACCTTC.

In regard to this clonotype: Given a much more abundant clone one base away, this may be a read error. The V call is TRBV5-1, the J call TRBJ2-5; no definite D call. The germline V and J ends were trimmed by 4 bases and 1 base, with 11 bases remaining between them. The CDR3 loop spans 14 amino acids. Germline lookup yields CDR1 SGHRS and CDR2 YFSETQ. CDR3 bases: TGCGCCAGCAGCCATCCACCCTTCCAAGAGACCCAGTACTTC. This encodes CASSHPPFQETQYF.

For this clonotype: It may be a read error: a sequence one base away is much more abundant. J is TRBJ2-3 and V is TRBV7-8; D is possibly TRBD1 (5 bases). Per the germline V gene, CDR1 is SGHVS and CDR2 is FQNEAQ. The ends were cut back, 4 bases at V and 3 bases at J, with 14 bases in the middle. CDR3 length equals 15 residues. CDR3 region: CASSSRTWGTDTQYF. The CDR3 bases are TGTGCCAGCAGCTCCCGGACATGGGGAACAGATACGCAGTATTTT.

This clonotype has just one count. Since the CDR3 does not end with the conserved phenylalanine or tryptophan, this likely comes from a read error. V and J are TRBV11-2 and TRBJ2-1; a possible D gene is TRBD2 (5 bases). Germline V gives CDR1 SGHAT, CDR2 FQNNGV. This CDR3 contains 16 residues. CDR3 amino acids: CGSNRLNPEVANEQFS. The CDR3 nucleotides are TGTGGCAGCAACCGACTAAACCCCGAGGTTGCCAATGAGCAGTTCTCC.

The rearrangement links TRBV11-2 to TRBJ2-5; unclear D gene. The CDR3 has 14 residues. Germline CDR1 SGHAT, CDR2 FQNNGV. Trimming cost V 6 bases and J 5 bases, with 16 bases left between them. CDR3 region: CASSSLSGPETQYF. In nucleotides, the CDR3 is TGTGCCAGCAGTTCACTGAGTGGCCCTGAGACCCAGTACTTC.

Concerning this clonotype: The junction departs from the called germline gene at one end, perhaps through a read error. This chain connects TRBV11-2 to TRBJ2-7; 11 bases agree with TRBD2. There are 14 residues in the CDR3. Per the germline V gene, CDR1 is SGHAT and CDR2 is FQNNGV. As DNA, the CDR3 is TGTGCCAGCAGCCAGACTAGCGGGAATAGTGAGCAGGACTTC. Its translation: CASSQTSGNSEQDF.